A single T cell receptor beta chain is shown here with its context. Which antigen it targets is not known. Base qualities are not recorded, but no much larger clone differs from it by a single base. Based on the germline V gene (reference sequence), the CDR1 and CDR2 sequences are LGHDT and YNNKEL. The CDR3 starts with the cysteine, ends with the phenylalanine, and has 13 residues. Only the CDR3 portion is preserved as DNA: 39 bases, with reading frame beginning at the first base. Trimming takes 4 bases from V and 6 bases from J, and the germline ends sit 13 bases apart. Peripheral blood CD8+ and CD4+ T cells from healthy donors, Susac syndrome patients and multiple sclerosis patients were profiled using high-throughput TCR beta sequencing. Healthy donors were age- and sex-matched controls. Bulk CD8+ and CD4+ T cells were purified by magnetic negative isolation, while CD8+ TEMRA cells were enriched using FACS. Blood was collected in EDTA tubes and processed within 24 hours, with PBMCs isolated through density gradient centrifugation. PBMCs intended for TCR sequencing were cryopreserved in liquid nitrogen and were subsequently thawed in a 37 degrees C water bath. The sorted or isolated CD4+, CD8+ and CD8+ TEMRA cells reached a purity of at least 90%.

The record originates from a study of CD8 T cells in Susac syndrome (dated by TCRdb to about 2019). At the level of the whole study: The study used repertoire sequencing to test whether antigen drove CD8+ T cell activation and differentiation in Susac syndrome. Broad study findings and their caveats: The number of individuals in the TCR sequencing and HLA analysis was acknowledged as relatively small.

RNA was extracted with the RNeasy kit and about 0.5 to 1 ug was reverse transcribed using random hexamers. TCR beta CDR3 regions were amplified with the immunoSEQ multiplex PCR assay covering 54 Vbeta and 13 Jbeta segments. To correct PCR amplification bias, a synthetic template baseline was used for both primer optimization and computational correction. The paper's processing steps were these. Reads were annotated to V, D and J genes according to IMGT and were analyzed with immunoSEQ Analyzer, with only productive sequences retained. Clonality was calculated as one minus the Shannon entropy normalized by log2 of the number of productive unique sequences. For each patient and control, public and private clones were evaluated within the 100 most prevalent clones. A clone was defined as Susac-specific if it was absent from the healthy and MS cohorts, from roughly 990 published viral clones and from other ImmuneACCESS disease sequences. The public sequencing data were trimmed at Q25 with fastp and processed into clonotypes with MiXCR by TCRdb, which kept only in-frame beta chains. CDR3 protein duplicates are merged, each entry listing the most common genes and DNA. For this entry, the V and J calls and clone size follow TCRdb and not the study's own pipeline. The sample includes under 200,000 distinct CDR3 sequences, with over 85% observed a single time. The top ten constitute over 0.12% of the sample.

Sequencing was performed on CD4+ T cells from PBMCs. The chain employs TRBV3-1 and TRBJ2-7; the D gene cannot be resolved beyond TRBD1 or TRBD2, each matching 5 bases. This sequence originates from a human donor in good health. The sequenced DNA: TGTGCCAGCAGCCCTAGTTTCGGGGCCGAGCAGTACTTC. It translates as CASSPSFGAEQYF.